This TCR beta chain was sequenced during a study of blood T cell repertoires in COVID-19. Study in general: The origin of the acute and convalescent COVID-19 samples was the United States, Italy and Spain.

The CDR3 spans 15 residues. The germline gives CDR1 KGHDR, CDR2 SFDVKD. Trimming at V came to 4 bases and at J to 5 bases, leaving 8 bases not matched to a gene. This study enrolled people aged 18 to 89 from about 24 US geographic areas. Clones were read by immunoSEQ multiplex PCR, and TCRdb kept only the in-frame ones, dropping some. This table holds 430,000 or so clones, roughly 90% found once. This chain links TRBV24-1 with TRBJ2-5; 8 positions agree with TRBD1. The origin of this receptor is a woman between 40 and 55 years old who had recovered from COVID-19. Sample: PBMCs or T cells enriched from blood (not recorded which). The CDR3 coding sequence is TGTGCCACCAGTGACTCCGGACAGGGTTGGGAGACCCAGTACTTC. Translating it yields CATSDSGQGWETQYF.